The 25 T cell receptor beta chains in this list originate from one sample, sequenced in a study of T-cell reconstitution after alpha-beta-depleted transplantation in children. Unique molecular identifiers were used in preparing the TCRbeta library. TCRdb analysed the PCR reads with MiXCR anew, one entry per CDR3 protein. The sample has about 500,000 distinct CDR3 sequences, over 25% seen once. The source was PBMCs from the stem cell graft donor, collected from the stem cell graft. These receptor sequences come from a human donor who donated a stem cell graft to a child with aplastic anemia.

The CDR3 loop reads CASSDLTVANTGELFF. CDR3 DNA: TGTGCCAGCAGCGATTTGACAGTCGCGAACACCGGGGAGCTGTTTTTT. V is TRBV5-6 and J is TRBJ2-2; D perhaps matches TRBD1 (5 bases). The length of the CDR3 is 16 residues. Germline V gene sequence: CDR1 SGHDT, CDR2 YYEEEE. Trimming shortened V by 4 bases and J by 0 bases, and 13 bases separated the two germline ends.

J is TRBJ2-7 and V is TRBV27; maybe TRBD2 (7 bases). Germline values: CDR1 MNHEY, CDR2 SMNVEV (reference sequence). The length of the CDR3 is 15 residues. Trimming left V 0 bases short and J 6 bases short, with 15 bases between. CDR3 nucleotide sequence: TGTGCCAGCAGTTTATCGGGCGGGAGAGGGGGCGAGCAGTACTTC. Residues: CASSLSGGRGGEQYF.

This clonotype was observed a few times. The chain carries TRBV5-1 and TRBJ2-3; 7 bases line up with TRBD1. Germline V gene sequence: CDR1 SGHRS, CDR2 YFSETQ. V lost 5 bases, J lost 5 bases, and 14 bases stayed unmatched. This CDR3 has 16 amino acids. Here the CDR3 reads CASSLPQGVAGDTQYF. In DNA form, the CDR3 reads TGCGCCAGCAGTCTACCTCAGGGGGTTGCGGGAGATACGCAGTATTTT.

The V call is TRBV3-1, the J call TRBJ2-2; D gene uncertain. The V end was cut by 2 bases, the J end by 8 bases, with 9 bases between. The CDR3 covers 13 residues. Germline CDR1 LGHDT, CDR2 YNNKEL (reference sequence). The CDR3 here is CASSQKFSGELFF. The CDR3 coding sequence is TGTGCCAGCAGCCAAAAGTTCAGTGGGGAGCTGTTTTTT.

This clonotype was detected a few times. The V and J genes are TRBV9 and TRBJ2-1; TRBD1 or TRBD2 may be the D gene (6 bases each). The length of the CDR3 is 14 residues. The germline CDR1 and CDR2 sequences are SGDLS and YYNGEE. V was pared by 4 bases and J by 6 bases, with 14 bases between. The CDR3 DNA is TGTGCCAGCAGCAAAGGGGGGAGTAGCAATGAGCAGTTCTTC. Amino acids: CASSKGGSSNEQFF. Variable domain in full (rest from reference TRBV9 and TRBJ2-1): DSGVTQTPKHLITATGQRVTLRCSPRSGDLSVYWYQQSLDQGLQFLIQYYNGEERAKGNILERFSAQQFPDLHSELNLSSLELGDSALYFCASSKGGSSNEQFFGPGTRLTVL.

This clonotype was seen more than once but under ten times. The chain combines TRBV7-7 with TRBJ2-7; 11 bases line up with TRBD2. The CDR3 length is 15 residues. V shed 5 bases and J 2 bases; nucleotides not matched to a gene: 5. Germline CDR1 reads SSHAT; CDR2 reads FNYEAQ (reference sequence). CDR3 in amino acids: CASSLLAGAPYEQYF. CDR3 nucleotide sequence: TGTGCCAGCAGCCTACTAGCGGGAGCCCCCTACGAGCAGTACTTC.

In its sample, this clonotype was seen a few times. CDR3 loop: CASSDLTGRPSEAFF. The CDR3, as DNA: TGTGCCAGCAGCGATCTTACTGGACGGCCGTCTGAAGCTTTCTTT. The chain has TRBV7-9 and TRBJ1-1, with D uncertain. Germline-derived CDR1 and CDR2 are SEHNR and FQNEAQ (reference sequence). The V and J ends lost 5 bases and 6 bases respectively, with 19 bases between them. This CDR3 spans 15 amino acids.

The chain carries TRBV5-4 and TRBJ2-7; D is perhaps TRBD1 (5 bases). The CDR3 loop spans 13 amino acids. Trimming took off 3 bases at V and 5 bases at J, with 12 bases between the two ends. CDR1 and CDR2 (germline): SGHNT, YYREEE (reference sequence). CDR3 protein: CASSSPSRDEQYV. The CDR3 coding sequence is TGTGCCAGCAGCTCCCCTTCCAGGGACGAGCAGTACGTC.

A few counts support this clonotype. J is TRBJ1-1 and V is TRBV6-1, with D perhaps TRBD1 (6 bases). Trimming took off 7 bases at V and 3 bases at J, with 21 bases between the two ends. CDR3 length equals 16 residues. Per germline, CDR1 MNHNS and CDR2 SASEGT. The CDR3 nucleotides are TGTGCCAGCAAGAGGGACACCGGAAGGAGGGACACTGAAGCTTTCTTT. This codes for CASKRDTGRRDTEAFF.

V is TRBV7-6 and J is TRBJ2-3; D is possibly TRBD2 (6 bases). The length of the CDR3 is 15 residues. V was clipped by 5 bases and J by 0 bases, with 12 bases between them. The V gene's germline CDR1 is SGHVS and CDR2 FNYEAQ. The CDR3 is CASSPAGGSTDTQYF. The CDR3 bases are TGTGCCAGCAGCCCAGCGGGCGGGAGCACAGATACGCAGTATTTT.

The chain links TRBV30 to TRBJ1-5; D remains unclear. The CDR3 spans 15 residues. Per the germline V gene, CDR1 is GTSNPN and CDR2 is SVGIG (reference sequence). V lost 2 bases to trimming and J lost 0 bases, with 11 bases between them. The CDR3 loop is CAWSLRVDSNQPQHF. CDR3 nucleotide sequence: TGTGCCTGGAGTCTAAGGGTAGATAGCAATCAGCCCCAGCATTTT.

The V gene is TRBV4-3, the J gene TRBJ2-3; the D is unclear. Looked up from germline, CDR1 is LGHNA and CDR2 is YSLEER. V gave up 0 bases and J gave up 2 bases, with 6 bases separating them. CDR3 length equals 14 residues. The CDR3 here is CASSQDPFTDTQYF. CDR3 nucleotides: TGCGCCAGCAGCCAAGATCCCTTCACAGATACGCAGTATTTT.

The chain recombines TRBV20-1 with TRBJ2-7; D gene unclear. The CDR3 extends over 14 amino acids. Germline V gene sequence: CDR1 DFQATT, CDR2 SNEGSKA (reference sequence). V shed 6 bases and J shed 3 bases, with 18 bases lying between them. The CDR3: CSALMVSSIYEQYF. The CDR3 DNA sequence: TGCAGTGCCCTAATGGTTTCTTCTATCTACGAGCAGTACTTC.

This clonotype was observed a handful of times. V gene TRBV11-2 combines with J gene TRBJ2-5; 16 nucleotides match TRBD2. V was clipped by 3 bases and J by 4 bases; unmatched bases: 11. Germline CDR1 is SGHAT and CDR2 is FQNNGV. The CDR3 totals 19 residues. CDR3 sequence: CASSFRPGLAGGHRETQYF. The DNA for the CDR3 is TGTGCCAGCAGCTTTAGACCGGGACTAGCGGGAGGGCACCGAGAGACCCAGTACTTC. Full variable domain (outside the CDR3, taken from reference TRBV11-2 and TRBJ2-5): EAGVAQSPRYKIIEKRQSVAFWCNPISGHATLYWYQQILGQGPKLLIQFQNNGVVDDSQLPKDRFSAERLKGVDSTLKIQPAKLEDSAVYLCASSFRPGLAGGHRETQYFGPGTRLLVL.

The genes are TRBV5-1 and TRBJ2-1; D is perhaps TRBD2 (5 bases). Trimming pared 0 bases from V and 7 bases from J, leaving 8 bases between. Germline lookup yields CDR1 SGHRS and CDR2 YFSETQ. The CDR3 covers 13 residues. The chain's CDR3 is CASSLATRNEQFF. CDR3 in DNA: TGCGCCAGCAGCTTGGCCACTAGGAATGAGCAGTTCTTC.

This clonotype was seen more than once but under ten times. The chain couples TRBV7-2 to TRBJ1-1; the D is unclear. The length of the CDR3 is 15 residues. Trimming removed 2 bases at V and 0 bases at J, with 10 bases between. Germline assignment: CDR1 SGHTA and CDR2 FQGNSA. CDR3 loop: CASSLTASMNTEAFF. The CDR3 nucleotides read TGTGCCAGCAGCTTAACGGCATCCATGAACACTGAAGCTTTCTTT.

V gene TRBV10-3 combines with J gene TRBJ2-7; D is unclear. V was cut by 2 bases and J by 2 bases, with 13 bases left in between. The germline V gene has CDR1 ENHRY and CDR2 SYGVKD. The CDR3 length is 15 residues. The chain's CDR3 is CAISEPHLVTYEQYF. The CDR3, as DNA: TGTGCCATCAGTGAGCCTCACCTCGTTACCTACGAGCAGTACTTC.

This clonotype was recorded a few times. A junction boundary mismatches the germline segment, possibly from a read error. The chain links TRBV6-1 to TRBJ2-7, with D tentatively TRBD2 (6 bases). The germline V gene has CDR1 MNHNS and CDR2 SASEGT. CDR3 length equals 16 residues. Written as DNA, the CDR3 is TGTGCCAGAAGGGGACCGAGGCGGGACGGCGGCTTTGGTCGGAACTTC. Translated, it gives CARRGPRRDGGFGRNF.

J is TRBJ1-1 and V is TRBV5-6; D is uncertain. Deletions cut 2 bases from V and 8 bases from J, with 7 bases between. CDR1 is SGHDT and CDR2 is YYEEEE in the germline V gene. The CDR3 totals 11 residues. CDR3 sequence reads: CASSFRQEAFF. In DNA form, the CDR3 reads TGTGCCAGCAGCTTCAGGCAGGAAGCTTTCTTT. Full variable domain (rest looked up from reference TRBV5-6 and TRBJ1-1): DAGVTQSPTHLIKTRGQQVTLRCSPKSGHDTVSWYQQALGQGPQFIFQYYEEEERQRGNFPDRFSGHQFPNYSSELNVNALLLGDSALYLCASSFRQEAFFGQGTRLTVV.

The chain joins TRBV5-1 to TRBJ2-3, with 7 bases fitting TRBD2. The germline V gene encodes CDR1 SGHRS and CDR2 YFSETQ. The CDR3 length is 13 residues. V shed 1 base, J shed 6 bases, and the junction held 2 bases outside the gene matches. CDR3 coding DNA: TGCGCCAGCAGCTTGTCGCGGGAGGATACGCAGTATTTT. Translation gives CASSLSREDTQYF.

V is TRBV11-2 and J is TRBJ2-1; 14 bases fit TRBD2. Germline-derived CDR1 and CDR2 are SGHAT and FQNNGV. CDR3 length equals 17 residues. After removal of 3 bases from V and 5 bases from J, the junction contained 6 bases not matched to a gene. The CDR3 spells CASSFDQGLAGDNEQFF. Written as DNA, the CDR3 is TGTGCCAGCAGCTTCGATCAGGGACTAGCGGGAGACAATGAGCAGTTCTTC.

The V and J genes are TRBV5-6 and TRBJ1-1, with a weak D call TRBD1 (5 bases). There are 13 residues in the CDR3. CDR1 and CDR2 (germline): SGHDT, YYEEEE. The germline V and J ends were trimmed by 4 bases and 3 bases, with 10 bases remaining between them. The DNA for the CDR3 is TGTGCCAGCAGCGTAGGGGTCGACACTGAAGCTTTCTTT. Protein: CASSVGVDTEAFF. Complete variable domain (other parts from reference TRBV5-6 and TRBJ1-1): DAGVTQSPTHLIKTRGQQVTLRCSPKSGHDTVSWYQQALGQGPQFIFQYYEEEERQRGNFPDRFSGHQFPNYSSELNVNALLLGDSALYLCASSVGVDTEAFFGQGTRLTVV.

The V call is TRBV20-1, the J call TRBJ2-1; tentative D call: TRBD2 (5 bases). The length of the CDR3 is 18 residues. The germline V and J ends were trimmed by 0 bases and 0 bases, with 18 bases remaining between them. Germline loops: CDR1 DFQATT, CDR2 SNEGSKA (reference sequence). The chain's CDR3 is CSARDPSSGTSSYNEQFF. Written as DNA, the CDR3 is TGCAGTGCTAGAGATCCTTCCAGTGGAACTAGCTCCTACAATGAGCAGTTCTTC.

This chain links TRBV12-3 or TRBV12-4 with TRBJ1-1; perhaps TRBD1 as D (5 bases). This CDR3 has 12 amino acids. Deletions cut 5 bases from V and 8 bases from J, with 12 bases between. In DNA form, the CDR3 reads TGTGCCAGCAGTAGCGAGGGGTTCGAAGCTTTCTTT. Protein sequence: CASSSEGFEAFF.

The chain recombines TRBV29-1 with TRBJ2-5; 11 positions match TRBD2. The ends lost 3 bases at V and 3 bases at J; junction bases unmatched: 0. Germline CDR1 SQVTM, CDR2 ANQGSEA. The CDR3 loop spans 13 amino acids. CDR3 amino acids: CSVEGLAEETQYF. CDR3 bases: TGCAGCGTTGAGGGACTAGCGGAAGAGACCCAGTACTTC.